The present T cell receptor (beta chain) was sequenced within a study of blood T cell repertoires in COVID-19. In the study overall: PBMCs, B-cell-depleted T cells, or T cells provided the cDNA or gDNA that made up the material.

This CDR3 contains 14 residues. Germline-derived CDR1 and CDR2 are SGHDN and FVKESK. Trimming shortened V by 5 bases and J by 13 bases, and 21 bases separated the two germline ends. Profiling relied on immunoSEQ multiplex PCR, and the TCRdb table lists in-frame clones only, not all of them. The sample consists of more than 85,000 clones, approximately 82% of them appearing once. This clone appeared once. The source is an elderly woman with acute or convalescent COVID-19. The V and J genes are TRBV14 and TRBJ2-1, with D maybe TRBD1 (6 bases). The sequencing input was peripheral blood. The CDR3 protein is CASSFLGGPGFQFF. As DNA, the CDR3 is TGTGCCAGCAGCTTCCTTGGGGGCCCTGGATTCCAGTTCTTC.